The clone carrying this TCR beta chain was detected only once. As yet, its antigen is unknown. This record comes from a study of CD8 T cells in Susac syndrome. Study at large: Susac syndrome patients were untreated, on corticosteroids with some adding intravenous immunoglobulin, or on intravenous immunoglobulin only.

The diagnostic criteria were recently defined, and patients with Susac syndrome met them for definite or probable disease. General study findings and limits: Susac-specific public clones in total CD8+ repertoires numbered 15 to 20; in CD8+ TEMRA repertoires, they numbered 5 or 6.

V lost 0 bases and J 2 bases, leaving 11 bases between the germline ends. Germline CDR1 reads LGHNA; CDR2 reads YSLEER. The CDR3 spans 16 residues. An input of 0.5 to 1 ug of RNA was subjected to reverse transcription using random hexamers. A multiplex approach, immunoSEQ multiplex PCR, amplified TCR beta CDR3 across 54 Vbeta and 13 Jbeta. Each CDR3 protein is one row after TCRdb ran MiXCR on the immunoSEQ multiplex PCR reads. Here the sample spans about 83,000 distinct CDR3 sequences, 90% to 97% being singletons. The chain couples TRBV4-3 to TRBJ2-4; D is possibly TRBD1 (5 bases). The material sequenced was CD8+ T cells from PBMCs. This receptor was obtained from a human donor with Susac syndrome. CDR3 in amino acids: CASSQDVRQSKNIQYF. The CDR3 nucleotides are TGCGCCAGCAGCCAAGATGTGAGACAGTCCAAAAACATTCAGTACTTC.